This section outlines one T cell receptor (beta chain) sequence together with its context. Seattle patients were enrolled during active infection and followed longitudinally. The data belong to a study of blood T cell repertoires in COVID-19. Overall study: Acute and convalescent COVID-19 specimens originated in the United States, Italy and Spain. The analysed material was cDNA or gDNA that came from T cells, B-cell-depleted T cells, or PBMCs.

As originally analysed: Researchers report that nucleated cell counts were estimated from reference gene primer amplification. Profiled with immunoSEQ multiplex PCR; TCRdb holds only in-frame clones, not every one. The V and J calls and clone size were taken over from that table, and D and trimming were inferred from the DNA. The sample carries about 150,000 clones, 70% to 90% recorded once. The receptor was isolated from a woman in her fifties or sixties with COVID-19, enrolled during active disease. Material: peripheral blood.

CDR3 region: CATSREMGTGGKGYTF. Here the CDR3 DNA reads TGTGCCACCAGCAGAGAAATGGGGACAGGGGGGAAAGGCTACACCTTC. V usage is TRBV15 and J usage is TRBJ1-2; 11 bases align to TRBD1. CDR3 length: 16 amino acids. The V and J ends lost 0 bases and 8 bases, in that order; junction bases with no gene match: 8. Germline CDR1 LNHNV, CDR2 YYDKDF (reference sequence). The full variable domain, in which reference TRBV15 and TRBJ1-2 provide the parts outside the CDR3, is DAMVIQNPRYQVTQFGKPVTLSCSQTLNHNVMYWYQQKSSQAPKLLFHYYDKDFNNEADTPDNFQSRRPNTSFCFLDIRSPGLGDTAMYLCATSREMGTGGKGYTFGSGTRLTVV.